These T cell receptor beta chains were read from a single sample in a study of human T cells and chemical hapten exposure. TCRdb itself ran the RACE reads through MiXCR, one entry per CDR3 protein. The sample yields some 96,000 distinct CDR3 sequences, 25% to 35% seen once. The sample in question was whole blood, obtained in connection with sensitization to the hapten diphenylcyclopropenone (DPC). The receptors come from a man aged 40-50 years with alopecia areata. Some clones in this sample may be carry-over from other donors' samples. Both conserved end residues are part of each CDR3. A D gene is named only where the DNA matches it firmly. Clone size is not always given. Where it is, it says once, few, many or a class for expanded clones.

abundance: few
v_gene: TRBV14
j_gene: TRBJ2-7
d_gene: TRBD2
CDR3nt: TGTGCCAGCAGCCAAGATACTAGCGGAACAGCCTACGAGCAGTACTTC
CDR3aa: CASSQDTSGTAYEQYF

abundance: .
v_gene: TRBV29-1
j_gene: TRBJ2-1
d_gene: .
CDR3nt: TGCAGCGTGTCCCGACCCAACTCCTACAATGAGCAGTTCTTC
CDR3aa: CSVSRPNSYNEQFF

abundance: few
v_gene: TRBV7-3
j_gene: TRBJ2-3
d_gene: .
CDR3nt: TGTGCCAGCAGCCCTCAGGGGTCGCAGGATACGCAGTATTTT
CDR3aa: CASSPQGSQDTQYF

abundance: .
v_gene: TRBV7-8
j_gene: TRBJ1-1
d_gene: .
CDR3nt: TGTGCCAGCAGCTTATATTACATGAACACTGAAGCTTTCTTT
CDR3aa: CASSLYYMNTEAFF

abundance: .
v_gene: TRBV14
j_gene: TRBJ1-1
d_gene: TRBD1
CDR3nt: TGTGCCAGCAGCCAAGTACGAGGCAGGGGGAATACTGAAGCTTTCTTT
CDR3aa: CASSQVRGRGNTEAFF

abundance: few
v_gene: TRBV6-1
j_gene: TRBJ2-3
d_gene: .
CDR3nt: TGTGCCAGCACATACACTTCCAGCACAGATACGCAGTATTTT
CDR3aa: CASTYTSSTDTQYF

abundance: .
v_gene: TRBV9
j_gene: TRBJ1-1
d_gene: .
CDR3nt: TGTGCCAGCAGCGTAAATGGGGCGCTGGGCACTGAAGCTTTCTTT
CDR3aa: CASSVNGALGTEAFF

abundance: .
v_gene: TRBV6-1
j_gene: TRBJ1-6
d_gene: .
CDR3nt: TGTGCCAGCAGTGAAATGGGGAACGTTTGGGGTAATTCACCCCTCCACTTT
CDR3aa: CASSEMGNVWGNSPLHF

abundance: few
v_gene: TRBV6-6
j_gene: TRBJ2-7
d_gene: TRBD2
CDR3nt: TGTGCCAGCAGTTACCCAGGACTAGCGGGAAGGGGATACGAGCAGTACTTC
CDR3aa: CASSYPGLAGRGYEQYF

abundance: .
v_gene: TRBV27
j_gene: TRBJ2-6
d_gene: .
CDR3nt: TGTGCCAGCAGTTTAAATTGGCGCTGGTCTGGGGCCAACGTCCTGACTTTC
CDR3aa: CASSLNWRWSGANVLTF

abundance: few
v_gene: TRBV20-1
j_gene: TRBJ1-5
d_gene: .
CDR3nt: TGCAGTGCTAGAGCGGGGCAGGGCTCCGTTTGGCCCCAGCATTTT
CDR3aa: CSARAGQGSVWPQHF

abundance: few
v_gene: TRBV20-1
j_gene: TRBJ2-3
d_gene: TRBD2
CDR3nt: TGCAGTGCTTCCGCTGAGCGGGAGGGTTTCACGGGTACGCAGTATTTT
CDR3aa: CSASAEREGFTGTQYF

abundance: few
v_gene: TRBV28
j_gene: TRBJ1-5
d_gene: TRBD1
CDR3nt: TGTGCCAGCAGGAGGACAGGGGCGAGTCAGCCCCAGCATTTT
CDR3aa: CASRRTGASQPQHF

abundance: .
v_gene: TRBV7-2
j_gene: TRBJ2-3
d_gene: .
CDR3nt: TGTGCCAGCAGCTCCGAGGGGCGAGGCACAGATACGCAGTATTTT
CDR3aa: CASSSEGRGTDTQYF

abundance: .
v_gene: TRBV7-2
j_gene: TRBJ1-5
d_gene: .
CDR3nt: TGTGCCAGCAGCTTGGGGTCGATCGGCAATCAGCCCCAGCATTTT
CDR3aa: CASSLGSIGNQPQHF

abundance: .
v_gene: TRBV18
j_gene: TRBJ2-7
d_gene: TRBD2
CDR3nt: TGTGCCAGCTCCCCGGGAGGTGTAGGAATCCACGAGCAGTACTTC
CDR3aa: CASSPGGVGIHEQYF

abundance: .
v_gene: TRBV2
j_gene: TRBJ1-1
d_gene: .
CDR3nt: TGTGCCAGCAGGGATGGTCCAGGGATGGACACTGAAGCTTTCTTT
CDR3aa: CASRDGPGMDTEAFF

abundance: .
v_gene: TRBV7-2
j_gene: TRBJ1-2
d_gene: .
CDR3nt: TGTGCCAGCAGCAACAGGGACGGCTACACCTTC
CDR3aa: CASSNRDGYTF

abundance: .
v_gene: TRBV12-3/TRBV12-4
j_gene: TRBJ2-5
d_gene: TRBD2
CDR3nt: TGTGCCAGCGGAGGACTAGCGGGAGAGACCCAGTACTTC
CDR3aa: CASGGLAGETQYF

abundance: few
v_gene: TRBV29-1
j_gene: TRBJ2-3
d_gene: .
CDR3nt: TGCAGCGTTGAAGTTACGTTAGGGCAGTTACGCACAGATACGCAGTATTTT
CDR3aa: CSVEVTLGQLRTDTQYF

abundance: .
v_gene: TRBV19
j_gene: TRBJ1-3
d_gene: .
CDR3nt: TGTGCCAGTACCTTGAGAAACACCATATATTTT
CDR3aa: CASTLRNTIYF

abundance: .
v_gene: TRBV6-1
j_gene: TRBJ2-5
d_gene: .
CDR3nt: TGTGCCAGCAGTGAAGGGCAGAATTTCCTTTCCCTCTTCCAAGAGACCCAGTACTTC
CDR3aa: CASSEGQNFLSLFQETQYF

abundance: few
v_gene: TRBV27
j_gene: TRBJ2-2
d_gene: .
CDR3nt: TGTGCCAGCAGTTTCGAGGTTATCGGGGAGCTGTTTTTT
CDR3aa: CASSFEVIGELFF

abundance: .
v_gene: TRBV5-1
j_gene: TRBJ1-1
d_gene: TRBD1
CDR3nt: TGCGCCAGCAGCTTGGCCAAGGGGGCAACTTACACTGAAGCTTTCTTT
CDR3aa: CASSLAKGATYTEAFF

abundance: few
v_gene: TRBV15
j_gene: TRBJ1-1
d_gene: .
CDR3nt: TGTGCCACCAGCAGAGATCGGGCAGGGGTCATGAACACTGAAGCTTTCTTT
CDR3aa: CATSRDRAGVMNTEAFF

abundance: few
v_gene: TRBV5-1
j_gene: TRBJ2-3
d_gene: .
CDR3nt: TGCGCCAGCAGCTTGGCCGCCCAAAATACGCAGTATTTT
CDR3aa: CASSLAAQNTQYF

abundance: few
v_gene: TRBV7-9
j_gene: TRBJ2-3
d_gene: TRBD1
CDR3nt: TGTGCCAGCAGCTTGGGGACAGGGGCGGGTACAGATACGCAGTATTTT
CDR3aa: CASSLGTGAGTDTQYF

abundance: .
v_gene: TRBV27
j_gene: TRBJ1-5
d_gene: TRBD1
CDR3nt: TGTGCCAGCAGTCCTGGGACAGCTTATCAGCCCCAGCATTTT
CDR3aa: CASSPGTAYQPQHF

abundance: .
v_gene: TRBV6-2/TRBV6-3
j_gene: TRBJ2-7
d_gene: .
CDR3nt: TGTGCCAGCAGTTATGAGGCAGGGGCCTACGAGCAGTACTTC
CDR3aa: CASSYEAGAYEQYF

abundance: .
v_gene: TRBV28
j_gene: TRBJ1-3
d_gene: .
CDR3nt: TGTGCCAGCAGTGGAGACGGGGGATGTGGAGGAAACACCATATATTTT
CDR3aa: CASSGDGGCGGNTIYF

abundance: .
v_gene: TRBV28
j_gene: TRBJ2-5
d_gene: .
CDR3nt: TGTGCCAGCAGTTTACAGGGACCCTACCAAGAGACCCAGTACTTC
CDR3aa: CASSLQGPYQETQYF

abundance: .
v_gene: TRBV12-3/TRBV12-4
j_gene: TRBJ2-2
d_gene: .
CDR3nt: TGTGCCAGCAGTTTACCCGGGGGCCCCGGGGAGCTGTTTTTT
CDR3aa: CASSLPGGPGELFF

abundance: .
v_gene: TRBV6-2/TRBV6-3
j_gene: TRBJ2-3
d_gene: .
CDR3nt: TGTGCCAGCAGTTACGGAACGGGTCAGATCACAGATACGCAGTATTTT
CDR3aa: CASSYGTGQITDTQYF

abundance: .
v_gene: TRBV28
j_gene: TRBJ2-5
d_gene: .
CDR3nt: TGTGCCAGCAGTTTATCACGGTTCCAAGAGACCCAGTACTTC
CDR3aa: CASSLSRFQETQYF

abundance: many
v_gene: TRBV29-1
j_gene: TRBJ2-1
d_gene: TRBD2
CDR3nt: TGCAGCGCCCAGGGACTATCCTACAATGAGCAGTTCTTC
CDR3aa: CSAQGLSYNEQFF

abundance: .
v_gene: TRBV7-6
j_gene: TRBJ2-7
d_gene: TRBD2
CDR3nt: TGTGCCAGCAGCGCTAGCGGGAGGAACTACGAGCAGTACTTC
CDR3aa: CASSASGRNYEQYF

abundance: .
v_gene: TRBV13
j_gene: TRBJ1-4
d_gene: TRBD1
CDR3nt: TGTGCCAGCAGCATCGGGACAGGAGGGTACGAAAAACTGTTTTTT
CDR3aa: CASSIGTGGYEKLFF